This section outlines one TCR beta chain sequence together with its context. Its antigen remains unidentified. No qualities accompany the bases; no much larger clone lies one base away. The germline V gene encodes CDR1 SGHDN and CDR2 FVKESK. The CDR3 holds 14 amino acids from the cysteine to the phenylalanine. The read is trimmed to its CDR3 DNA, 42 bases read in frame from base 1. Between the V and J ends, shortened by 2 bases and 7 bases respectively, the junction contains 11 bases. The library came from 5' RACE. Sequenced using a NextSeq 500. The TCR library protocol attached unique molecular identifiers to individual cDNA molecules to correct for sequencing error and PCR bias. Both TCR alpha and beta chains were sequenced, and tight co-correlation was observed between alpha and beta sequence abundances in each sample. The original pipeline was this. Decombinator V4 was used to perform V gene, J gene and CDR3 annotation of TCR sequences. TCRs were defined as expanded if a significant change between any two time points was detected under a Poisson model with p below 0.0001. TCR abundances were normalised to the total number of TCRs sequenced per sample and expressed as counts per million. MAIT TCRs were defined by TRAV1-2 paired with TRAJ12, TRAJ20 or TRAJ33, and iNKT TCRs by TRAV10 paired with TRAJ18. VDJdb, accessed on 1 November 2021, was searched for TCRs annotated for CMV, EBV and SARS-CoV-2, and TCRs annotated for more than one antigen were excluded. In TCRdb, the public reads were trimmed at Q25 with fastp and aligned with MiXCR, with productive beta chains retained. Each entry merges the rows of one CDR3 protein and shows their most common DNA and genes. These V and J calls rely on TCRdb rather than the paper's analysis. For this sample the table gives 65,000 to 90,000 distinct CDR3 sequences, of which roughly an eighth were detected only once. The ten biggest clones cover approximately 7% of the sample.

The study was a case-control design nested within a healthcare worker cohort in London, UK, with weekly nasopharyngeal swab PCR tests and blood sampling. Healthcare workers were recruited between 23 and 31 March 2020, during the week of the UK lockdown, and were followed weekly for up to 16 weeks. This record belongs to a study of early T cells in non-severe SARS-CoV-2 infection (dated by TCRdb to about 2021). As for the study more broadly: Bulk RNA from unsorted whole blood was used for TCR sequencing, so alpha and beta chains could not be paired. What the study reported, not specific to this receptor: VDJdb matching was skewed toward anti-spike CD8 responses, so virus-specific expansions were likely underestimated and private and CD4 specificities were missed.

This clonotype was obtained from an adult who was a healthcare worker with PCR-confirmed SARS-CoV-2 infection or an uninfected control (not recorded which). The chain links TRBV14 with TRBJ1-4, with no confidently assigned D gene. What was sequenced was whole blood. The nucleotide sequence is TGTGCCAGCAGCCAATTAGATAACCTTGAAAAACTGTTTTTT. It codes for CASSQLDNLEKLFF.